This TCR beta chain was profiled in a study of Tregs in tolerant kidney transplant recipients. Thawed PBMCs were FACS-sorted into unstimulated CD4+CD25+CD127- regulatory T cells, CD4+CD25- non-regulatory cells, CD4 and CD8 cells. The CDR3 runs 13 residues. CDR1 is SNHLY, CDR2 FYNNEI, per germline. V was cut by 8 bases and J by 3 bases, with 13 bases left in between. The table came from immunoSEQ multiplex PCR; TCRdb's copy has only in-frame clones and leaves some out. The sample lists 110,000 or so clones; roughly nine tenths were seen once. The sequencing sample was made of CD4+ T cells from blood. The rearrangement links TRBV2 to TRBJ1-1; D remains ambiguous. This TCR was recovered from a human donor in good health. CDR3 DNA sequence: TGTGCCAGCTCACCGGTAGGGCACACTGAAGCTTTCTTT. Translation: CASSPVGHTEAFF.